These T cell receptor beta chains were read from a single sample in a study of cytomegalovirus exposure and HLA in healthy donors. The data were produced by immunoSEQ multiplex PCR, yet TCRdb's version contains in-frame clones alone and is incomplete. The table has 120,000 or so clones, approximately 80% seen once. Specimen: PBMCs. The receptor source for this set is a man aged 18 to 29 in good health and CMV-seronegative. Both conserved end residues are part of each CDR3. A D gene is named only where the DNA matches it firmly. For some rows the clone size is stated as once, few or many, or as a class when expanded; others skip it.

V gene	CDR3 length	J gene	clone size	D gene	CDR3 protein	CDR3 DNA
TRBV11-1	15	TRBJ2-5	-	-	CASSPRGRAQETQYF	TGTGCCAGCAGCCCCAGGGGCAGAGCTCAAGAGACCCAGTACTTC
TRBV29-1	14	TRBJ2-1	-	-	CSVRGSGPFNEQFF	TGCAGCGTTCGTGGTAGCGGTCCGTTCAATGAGCAGTTCTTC
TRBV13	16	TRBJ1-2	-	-	CASSLGGQRGAYGYTF	TGTGCCAGCAGCTTAGGAGGACAGCGAGGGGCCTATGGCTACACCTTC
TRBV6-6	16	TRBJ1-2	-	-	CASSQPSSSPNYGYTF	TGTGCCAGCAGTCAACCCTCATCTAGTCCTAACTATGGCTACACCTTC
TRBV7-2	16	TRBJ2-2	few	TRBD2	CASSPVAGAGTGELFF	TGTGCCAGCAGCCCCGTAGCGGGGGCGGGCACCGGGGAGCTGTTTTTT
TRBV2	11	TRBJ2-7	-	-	CASSERGPSTF	TGTGCCAGCAGTGAAAGGGGCCCCTCGACGTTC
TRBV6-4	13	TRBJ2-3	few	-	CASSPQSTDTQYF	TGTGCCAGCAGTCCCCAGAGCACAGATACGCAGTATTTT
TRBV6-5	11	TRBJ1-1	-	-	CATKKGTEAFF	TGTGCCACCAAAAAAGGGACAGAAGCTTTCTTT
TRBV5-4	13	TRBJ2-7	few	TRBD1	CASSLGQGAEQYF	TGTGCCAGCAGCTTGGGGCAGGGGGCCGAGCAGTACTTC
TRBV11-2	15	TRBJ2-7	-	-	CASSFLGTSNYEQYF	TGTGCCAGCAGCTTCCTCGGGACTTCCAACTACGAGCAGTACTTC
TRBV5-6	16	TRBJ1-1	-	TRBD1	CASSWFRGQKNTEAFF	TGTGCCAGCAGCTGGTTCCGGGGACAGAAGAACACTGAAGCTTTCTTT
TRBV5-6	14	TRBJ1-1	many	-	CASSLTGRNTEAFF	TGTGCCAGCAGCTTGACAGGACGGAACACTGAAGCTTTCTTT
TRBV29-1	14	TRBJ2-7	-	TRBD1	CSVVTGTASYEQYF	TGCAGCGTTGTAACCGGGACAGCGTCGTACGAGCAGTACTTC
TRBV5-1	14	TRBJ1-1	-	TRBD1	CASSLGGGQGEAFF	TGCGCCAGCAGCTTGGGGGGGGGACAGGGTGAAGCTTTCTTT
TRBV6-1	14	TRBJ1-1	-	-	CASSEFRGNTEAFF	TGTGCCAGCAGTGAATTCAGGGGGAACACTGAAGCTTTCTTT
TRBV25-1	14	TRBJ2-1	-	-	CAAGGGVINNEQFF	TGTGCCGCGGGCGGCGGGGTTATTAACAATGAGCAGTTCTTC
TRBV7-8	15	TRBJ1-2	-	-	CASSPKRVANYGYTF	TGTGCCAGCAGCCCAAAGAGGGTAGCTAACTATGGCTACACCTTC
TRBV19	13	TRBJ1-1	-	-	CASSYTRNTEAFF	TGTGCCAGTAGTTATACACGGAACACTGAAGCTTTCTTT
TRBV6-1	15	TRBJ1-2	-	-	CASSVGRVGPRGYTF	TGTGCCAGCAGTGTCGGGAGGGTGGGCCCGCGAGGCTACACCTTC
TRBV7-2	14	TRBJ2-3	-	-	CASRTGGSTDTQYF	TGTGCCAGTAGAACTGGCGGTAGCACAGATACGCAGTATTTT
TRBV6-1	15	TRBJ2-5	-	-	CASSEGEGGPETQYF	TGTGCCAGCAGTGAAGGCGAGGGGGGGCCGGAGACCCAGTACTTC
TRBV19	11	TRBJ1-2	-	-	CATENRSGYTF	TGTGCCACCGAAAACAGGAGTGGCTACACCTTC
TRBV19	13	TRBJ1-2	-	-	CASIPTDGQRYTF	TGTGCCAGTATACCCACAGACGGCCAGCGCTACACCTTC
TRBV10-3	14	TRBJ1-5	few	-	CAISEAVSNQPQHF	TGTGCCATCAGTGAAGCGGTGAGCAATCAGCCCCAGCATTTT
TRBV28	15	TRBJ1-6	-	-	CATRTAPSYNSPLHF	TGTGCCACCCGGACAGCGCCCTCCTATAATTCACCCCTCCACTTT
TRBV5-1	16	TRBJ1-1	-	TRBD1	CASSQGQGRFNTEAFF	TGCGCCAGCAGCCAAGGACAGGGAAGGTTCAACACTGAAGCGTTCTTT
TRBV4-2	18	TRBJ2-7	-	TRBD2	CASSPRTEGLAGANEQYF	TGTGCCAGCAGCCCCAGGACCGAGGGACTAGCGGGGGCCAACGAGCAGTACTTC
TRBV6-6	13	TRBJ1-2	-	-	CASSYSRDYGYTF	TGTGCCAGCAGTTACTCCAGGGACTATGGCTACACCTTC
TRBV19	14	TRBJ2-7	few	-	CASSMTGSSYEQYF	TGTGCCAGTAGTATGACAGGTAGCTCCTACGAGCAGTACTTC
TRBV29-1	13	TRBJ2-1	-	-	CSVEDWGTGEQFF	TGCAGCGTTGAAGATTGGGGGACTGGTGAGCAGTTCTTC
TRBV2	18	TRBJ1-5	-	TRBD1	CASSYGQGEGEGNQPQHF	TGTGCCAGCAGTTACGGACAGGGTGAAGGAGAGGGCAATCAGCCCCAGCATTTT
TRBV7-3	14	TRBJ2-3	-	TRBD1	CASSRDRGSDTQYF	TGTGCCAGCAGCCGCGACAGGGGGTCAGATACGCAGTATTTT
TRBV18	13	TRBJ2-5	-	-	CASSPSRGETQYF	TGTGCCAGCTCACCCTCCAGGGGAGAGACCCAGTACTTC
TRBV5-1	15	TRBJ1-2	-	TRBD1	CASSYTPGQGYGYTF	TGCGCCAGCAGCTACACCCCGGGACAGGGTTATGGCTACACCTTC
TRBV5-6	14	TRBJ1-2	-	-	CASSLDRSSYGYTF	TGTGCCAGCAGCTTGGACAGGTCCTCCTATGGCTACACCTTC
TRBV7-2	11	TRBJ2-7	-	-	CASSPQYEQYF	TGTGCCAGCAGCCCCCAATACGAGCAGTACTTC
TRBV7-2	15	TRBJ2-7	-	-	CASSSGPGGSYEQYF	TGTGCCAGCAGCTCTGGGCCAGGGGGGTCCTACGAGCAGTACTTC
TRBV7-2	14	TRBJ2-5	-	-	CASSLDGRVETQYF	TGTGCCAGCAGCCTTGATGGCCGGGTGGAGACCCAGTACTTC
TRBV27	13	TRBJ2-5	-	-	CASSLSAQETQYF	TGTGCCAGCAGTTTATCGGCCCAAGAGACCCAGTACTTC
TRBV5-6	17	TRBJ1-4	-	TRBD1	CASSLGGRGRTNEKLFF	TGTGCCAGCAGCTTGGGGGGCAGGGGGCGGACTAATGAAAAACTGTTTTTT
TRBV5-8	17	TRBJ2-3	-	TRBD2	CASSLYSGGAFSDTQYF	TGTGCCAGCAGCTTGTACAGCGGGGGGGCTTTTAGTGATACGCAGTATTTT
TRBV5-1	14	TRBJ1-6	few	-	CASSLGHLDSPLHF	TGCGCCAGCAGCTTGGGACACCTGGATTCACCCCTCCACTTT
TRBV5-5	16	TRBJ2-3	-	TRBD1	CASSQDGTGGAYTQYF	TGTGCCAGCAGCCAAGACGGGACAGGGGGCGCCTATACGCAGTATTTT
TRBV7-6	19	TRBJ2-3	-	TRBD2	CASSQIGTVFSGGTDTQYF	TGTGCCAGCAGTCAAATCGGGACCGTATTTAGCGGGGGAACAGATACGCAGTATTTT
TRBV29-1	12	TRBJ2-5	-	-	CSGRDFQETQYF	TGCAGCGGAAGAGACTTCCAAGAGACCCAGTACTTC
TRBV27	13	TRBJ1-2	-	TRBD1	CANQGAHRRGYTF	TGTGCCAACCAGGGGGCCCATCGGCGGGGCTACACCTTC